These T cell receptor beta chains were read from a single sample in a study of regulatory T cells in long-lasting Graves disease. TCRdb re-called the multiplex PCR reads with MiXCR, one entry per CDR3 protein. The data hold around 400,000 distinct CDR3 sequences, with roughly 12% observed a single time. These records were also assigned to another study, of T cells in Graves' hyperthyroidism and ophthalmopathy.

Sequencing used peripheral blood mononuclear cells (PBMCs), obtained at new diagnosis, from a patient treated with antithyroid drugs. The receptors shown here come from a woman aged 18-35 years with Graves disease. The CDR3 runs from the conserved cysteine through the conserved F or W. The D gene is left open where the match is weak. Expanded clones are given a class, and other clones once, few, many or no size at all.

abundance | d_gene | j_gene | len | v_gene | CDR3aa | CDR3nt
many | TRBD1 | TRBJ2-1 | 20 | TRBV27 | CASSWTPHIIRDRDWNEQFF | TGTGCCAGCAGTTGGACCCCACACATAATCCGGGACAGGGATTGGAATGAGCAGTTCTTC
many | - | TRBJ1-1 | 15 | TRBV2 | CASSEEDYRDTEAFF | TGTGCCAGCAGTGAAGAAGACTACAGGGACACTGAAGCTTTCTTT
many | - | TRBJ1-5 | 15 | TRBV6-2/TRBV6-3 | CASSYEQGRYQPQHF | TGTGCCAGCAGTTACGAACAGGGACGCTATCAGCCCCAGCATTTT
- | TRBD2 | TRBJ2-3 | 18 | TRBV28 | CASGVSGGSGRVTDTQYF | TGTGCCAGCGGAGTGAGTGGGGGTAGCGGGAGGGTCACAGATACGCAGTATTTT
- | TRBD1 | TRBJ2-4 | 13 | TRBV6-2/TRBV6-3 | CASSSGQKNIQYF | TGTGCCAGCAGTTCGGGACAGAAAAACATTCAGTACTTC
- | TRBD1 | TRBJ1-1 | 14 | TRBV12-3/TRBV12-4 | CASSLAGQGAWAFF | TGTGCTAGCAGTTTAGCTGGACAGGGGGCTTGGGCTTTCTTT
few | - | TRBJ1-2 | 13 | TRBV7-9 | CATRRGTNYGYTF | TGTGCCACCCGCCGGGGGACAAACTATGGCTACACCTTC
- | TRBD1 | TRBJ1-2 | 13 | TRBV12-5 | CASGGQGAFGYTF | TGTGCTAGTGGGGGACAGGGGGCGTTTGGCTACACCTTC
many | - | TRBJ1-6 | 14 | TRBV3-1 | CASSLHAEQSPLHF | TGTGCCAGCAGCCTACATGCCGAGCAATCACCCCTCCACTTT
many | - | TRBJ2-1 | 17 | TRBV20-1 | CSARETSGGRTYNEQFF | TGCAGTGCTAGAGAGACCTCCGGGGGGCGGACCTACAATGAGCAGTTCTTC
many | - | TRBJ2-1 | 13 | TRBV2 | CASTPGLRNEQFF | TGTGCCAGCACCCCGGGGTTGCGAAATGAGCAGTTCTTC
many | - | TRBJ2-1 | 14 | TRBV11-1 | CASSLAARTSEQFF | TGTGCCAGCAGCTTAGCGGCTCGGACCAGCGAGCAGTTCTTC
few | TRBD1 | TRBJ2-7 | 14 | TRBV10-1 | CASSESTGWDEQYF | TGCGCCAGCAGTGAGTCGACAGGGTGGGACGAGCAGTACTTC
few | - | TRBJ2-7 | 16 | TRBV7-9 | CASSPSGAGRSYEQYF | TGTGCCAGCAGCCCATCCGGGGCAGGGCGGTCCTACGAGCAGTACTTC
few | TRBD1 | TRBJ1-5 | 19 | TRBV30 | CAWSVLRQGGPYSNQPQHF | TGTGCCTGGAGTGTACTGAGACAGGGGGGCCCCTATAGCAATCAGCCCCAGCATTTT
few | - | TRBJ2-1 | 16 | TRBV27 | CASSLFSRGPSSEQFF | TGTGCCAGCAGTTTATTTAGCCGGGGGCCTTCGAGTGAGCAGTTCTTC
many | - | TRBJ2-3 | 13 | TRBV12-5 | CASGLEYTDTQYF | TGTGCTAGTGGTTTGGAATACACAGATACGCAGTATTTT
many | TRBD1 | TRBJ1-1 | 15 | TRBV4-3 | CASSPGTGSYTEAFF | TGCGCCAGCAGTCCCGGGACAGGGTCTTACACTGAAGCTTTCTTT
many | - | TRBJ2-1 | 16 | TRBV12-3/TRBV12-4 | CASSLSWAGTYNEQFF | TGTGCCAGCAGTTTATCGTGGGCGGGGACCTACAATGAGCAGTTCTTC
few | - | TRBJ2-1 | 19 | TRBV29-1 | CSVPFSWTGSLSGYNEQFF | TGCAGCGTACCATTTAGCTGGACCGGCTCGCTTTCGGGTTACAATGAGCAGTTCTTC
- | TRBD1 | TRBJ1-4 | 13 | TRBV20-1 | CSGRGPPNEKLFF | TGCAGTGGGAGGGGGCCGCCTAATGAAAAACTGTTTTTT
many | - | TRBJ2-2 | 12 | TRBV3-1 | CASSRLHGELFF | TGTGCCAGCAGCCGCCTCCACGGGGAGCTGTTTTTT
few | TRBD1 | TRBJ2-3 | 13 | TRBV25-1 | CASSKTGADTQYF | TGTGCCAGCAGTAAGACAGGGGCAGATACGCAGTATTTT
many | - | TRBJ1-1 | 13 | TRBV2 | CASIFDTDTEAFF | TGTGCCAGCATCTTCGATACGGATACTGAAGCTTTCTTT
- | - | TRBJ2-2 | 18 | TRBV4-3 | CASSQVQGRFGNTGELFF | TGCGCCAGCAGCCAAGTGCAGGGAAGGTTTGGGAACACCGGGGAGCTGTTTTTT
- | - | TRBJ1-1 | 15 | TRBV19 | CASSFYSEGGTEAFF | TGTGCCAGTAGTTTCTATTCGGAGGGCGGCACTGAAGCTTTCTTT
- | - | TRBJ2-7 | 11 | TRBV7-9 | CASSSDREQYF | TGTGCCAGCAGCTCGGACAGAGAGCAGTACTTC
many | TRBD2 | TRBJ2-1 | 17 | TRBV5-5 | CASSRGFGTSVWNEQFF | TGTGCCAGCAGCCGCGGCTTCGGGACTAGCGTATGGAATGAGCAGTTCTTC
many | TRBD1 | TRBJ1-6 | 15 | TRBV30 | CAWSGTGLSSSPLHF | TGTGCCTGGAGTGGGACAGGGCTTTCTAGTTCACCCCTCCACTTT
many | - | TRBJ2-5 | 14 | TRBV20-1 | CSHRTQGTTGTQYF | TGCAGTCATCGAACCCAGGGGACCACAGGGACCCAGTACTTC